The clone carrying this T cell receptor (beta chain) was recorded a few times. The antigen is not known. This entry is derived from a study of cytomegalovirus exposure and HLA in healthy donors. Whole-study findings and limits: Among TCR sequences, most were rare, though some public TCRs appeared in many donors.

This PCR relied on a set of 60 Vbeta primers and 13 Jbeta primers. TCRdb keeps only in-frame clones here, not all; method: immunoSEQ multiplex PCR. This sample has 80,000 to 130,000 clones, with 70% to 80% found just once. CDR1 is MNHEY and CDR2 is SVGAGI in the germline V gene. Trimming took 4 bases from V and 5 from J; bases not matched to a gene: 4. The CDR3 has 15 residues. The sequenced sample consisted of PBMCs. This receptor was obtained from a female donor in good health and CMV-seropositive. The chain is built from TRBV6-5 and TRBJ2-2; 10 bases align to TRBD2. The CDR3 loop is CASSSGTSDTGELFF. The CDR3 coding sequence is TGTGCCAGCAGTTCCGGGACTAGCGATACCGGGGAGCTGTTTTTT.